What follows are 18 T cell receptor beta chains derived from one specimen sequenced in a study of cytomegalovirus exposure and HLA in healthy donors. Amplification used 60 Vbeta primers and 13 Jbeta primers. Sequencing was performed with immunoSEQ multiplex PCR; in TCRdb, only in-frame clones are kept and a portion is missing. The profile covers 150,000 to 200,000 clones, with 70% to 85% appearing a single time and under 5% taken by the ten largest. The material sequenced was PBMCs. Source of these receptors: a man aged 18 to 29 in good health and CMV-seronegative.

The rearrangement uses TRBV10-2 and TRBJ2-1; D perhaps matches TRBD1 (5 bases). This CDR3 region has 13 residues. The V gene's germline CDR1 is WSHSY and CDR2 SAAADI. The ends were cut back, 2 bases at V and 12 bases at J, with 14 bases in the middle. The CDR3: CASSEVQGGVQFF. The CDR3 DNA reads TGCGCCAGCAGTGAGGTTCAGGGCGGCGTGCAGTTCTTC.

The CDR3 reads CASSPDRRETQYF. The CDR3 DNA sequence: TGTGCCAGCAGCCCGGACAGGCGAGAGACCCAGTACTTC. This chain links TRBV5-8 with TRBJ2-5; TRBD1 matches at 7 bases. Germline CDR1 reads SGHTS; CDR2 reads YDEGEE. Trimming cost V 4 bases and J 4 bases; bases outside gene matches: 4. The CDR3 totals 13 residues.

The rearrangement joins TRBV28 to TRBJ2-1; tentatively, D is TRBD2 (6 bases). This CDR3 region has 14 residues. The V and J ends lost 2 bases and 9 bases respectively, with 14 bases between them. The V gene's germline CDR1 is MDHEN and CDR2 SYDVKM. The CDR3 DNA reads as TGTGCCAGCAGTTTAAAGGGGACTGGAGCTGAGCAGTTCTTC. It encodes CASSLKGTGAEQFF.

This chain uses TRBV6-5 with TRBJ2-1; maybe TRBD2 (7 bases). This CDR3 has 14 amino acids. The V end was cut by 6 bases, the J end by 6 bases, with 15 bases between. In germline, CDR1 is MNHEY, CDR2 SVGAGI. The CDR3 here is CASRNTGGPNEQFF. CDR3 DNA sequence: TGTGCCAGCAGAAACACCGGGGGGCCCAATGAGCAGTTCTTC.

In nucleotides, the CDR3 is TGTGCCAGCAGCTTGGCGCAGGGTATACACATTCAGTACTTC. Protein sequence: CASSLAQGIHIQYF. The chain links TRBV5-6 to TRBJ2-4; D is possibly TRBD1 (5 bases). Between the trimmed V and J ends, which lost 0 bases and 8 bases, there was a span of 12 bases. Germline values: CDR1 SGHDT, CDR2 YYEEEE. The CDR3 sequence is 14 residues long.

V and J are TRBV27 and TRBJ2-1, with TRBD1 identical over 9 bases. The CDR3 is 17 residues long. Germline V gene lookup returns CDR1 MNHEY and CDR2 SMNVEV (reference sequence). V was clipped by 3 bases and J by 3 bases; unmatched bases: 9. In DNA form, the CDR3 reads TGTGCCAGCAGTTTGGGGGGACAGGGTCTACGCTACAATGAGCAGTTCTTC. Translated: CASSLGGQGLRYNEQFF.

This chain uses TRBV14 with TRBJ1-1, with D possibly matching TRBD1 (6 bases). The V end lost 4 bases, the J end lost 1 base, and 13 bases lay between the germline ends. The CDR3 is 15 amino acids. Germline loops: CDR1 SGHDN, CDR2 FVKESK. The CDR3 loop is CASSRQGGANTEAFF. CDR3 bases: TGTGCCAGCAGCCGCCAAGGGGGAGCGAACACTGAAGCTTTCTTT.

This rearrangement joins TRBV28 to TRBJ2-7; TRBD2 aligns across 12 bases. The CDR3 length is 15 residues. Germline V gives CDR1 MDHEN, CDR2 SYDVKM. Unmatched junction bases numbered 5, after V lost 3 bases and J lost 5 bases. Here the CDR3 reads CASSLNRLAGDEQYF. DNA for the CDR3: TGTGCCAGCAGTTTGAATCGACTAGCGGGAGACGAGCAGTACTTC.

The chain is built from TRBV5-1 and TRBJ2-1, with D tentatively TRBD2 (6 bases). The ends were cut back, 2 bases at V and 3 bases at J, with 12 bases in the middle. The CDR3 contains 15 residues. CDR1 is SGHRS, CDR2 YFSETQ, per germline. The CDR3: CASSFDGGSYNEQFF. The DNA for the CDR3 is TGCGCCAGCAGCTTCGATGGGGGGAGCTACAATGAGCAGTTCTTC.

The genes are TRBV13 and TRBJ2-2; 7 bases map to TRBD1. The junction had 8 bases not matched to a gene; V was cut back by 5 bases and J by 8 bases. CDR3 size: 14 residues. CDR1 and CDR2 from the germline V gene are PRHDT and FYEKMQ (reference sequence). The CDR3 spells CASSMIGGAGELFF. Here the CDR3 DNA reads TGTGCCAGCAGCATGATAGGGGGCGCGGGGGAGCTGTTTTTT.

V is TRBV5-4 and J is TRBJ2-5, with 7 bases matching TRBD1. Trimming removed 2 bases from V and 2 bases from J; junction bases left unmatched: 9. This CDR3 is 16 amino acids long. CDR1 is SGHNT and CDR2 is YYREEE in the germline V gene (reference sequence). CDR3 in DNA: TGTGCCAGCAGCTTTTTACAGGGGAATTTTCAAGAGACCCAGTACTTC. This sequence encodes CASSFLQGNFQETQYF. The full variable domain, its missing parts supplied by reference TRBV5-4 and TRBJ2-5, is ETGVTQSPTHLIKTRGQQVTLRCSSQSGHNTVSWYQQALGQGPQFIFQYYREEENGRGNFPPRFSGLQFPNYSSELNVNALELDDSALYLCASSFLQGNFQETQYFGPGTRLLVL.

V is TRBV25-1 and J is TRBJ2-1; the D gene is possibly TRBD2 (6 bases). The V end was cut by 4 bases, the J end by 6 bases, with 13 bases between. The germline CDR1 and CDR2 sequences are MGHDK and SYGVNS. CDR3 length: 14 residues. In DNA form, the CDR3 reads TGTGCCAGCAGTGGGAACGGGAGTGGCAATGAGCAGTTCTTC. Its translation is CASSGNGSGNEQFF.

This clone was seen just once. The CDR3 spells CASSPGGGHQPQHF. In DNA, the CDR3 is TGTGCCAGCAGTCCGGGGGGCGGCCATCAGCCCCAGCATTTT. J is TRBJ1-5 and V is TRBV28; D is perhaps TRBD1 (6 bases). The germline V gene encodes CDR1 MDHEN and CDR2 SYDVKM. This CDR3 has 14 amino acids. Trimming took off 5 bases at V and 5 bases at J, with 13 bases between the two ends.

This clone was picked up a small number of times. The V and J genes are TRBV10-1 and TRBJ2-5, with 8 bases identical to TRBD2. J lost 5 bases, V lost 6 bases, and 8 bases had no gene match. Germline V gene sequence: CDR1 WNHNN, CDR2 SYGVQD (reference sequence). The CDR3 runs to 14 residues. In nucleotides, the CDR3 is TGCGCCAGCAGCCCTAGCGGGCTCGAGGAGACCCAGTACTTC. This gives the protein CASSPSGLEETQYF.

The CDR3 reads CSAEERKFYTF. The CDR3 DNA sequence: TGCAGCGCCGAGGAGCGGAAATTCTACACCTTC. The V call is TRBV29-1, the J call TRBJ1-2; D uncertain. The germline V gene encodes CDR1 SQVTM and CDR2 ANQGSEA. Trimming stripped 7 bases from V and 10 bases from J, with 16 bases between. The CDR3 consists of 11 residues.

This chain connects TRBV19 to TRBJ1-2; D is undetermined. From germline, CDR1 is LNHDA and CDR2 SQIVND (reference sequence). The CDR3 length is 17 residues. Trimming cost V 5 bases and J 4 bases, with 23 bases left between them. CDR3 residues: CASSPLSVEGVPYGYTF. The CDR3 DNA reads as TGTGCCAGTAGTCCTCTATCGGTGGAGGGTGTCCCCTATGGCTACACCTTC.

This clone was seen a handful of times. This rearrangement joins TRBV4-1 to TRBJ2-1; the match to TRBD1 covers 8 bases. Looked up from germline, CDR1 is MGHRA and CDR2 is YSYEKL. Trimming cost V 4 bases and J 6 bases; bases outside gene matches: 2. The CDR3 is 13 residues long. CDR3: CASSLGTGNEQFF. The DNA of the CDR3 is TGCGCCAGCAGCCTCGGGACAGGCAATGAGCAGTTCTTC.

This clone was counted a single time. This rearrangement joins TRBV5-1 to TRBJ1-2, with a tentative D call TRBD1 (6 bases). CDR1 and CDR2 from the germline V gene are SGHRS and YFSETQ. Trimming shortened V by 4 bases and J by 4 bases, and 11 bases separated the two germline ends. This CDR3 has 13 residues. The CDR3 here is CASSRGGGYGYTF. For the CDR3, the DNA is TGCGCCAGCAGCCGAGGGGGTGGCTATGGCTACACCTTC. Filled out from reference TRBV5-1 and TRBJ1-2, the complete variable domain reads KAGVTQTPRYLIKTRGQQVTLSCSPISGHRSVSWYQQTPGQGLQFLFEYFSETQRNKGNFPGRFSGRQFSNSRSEMNVSTLELGDSALYLCASSRGGGYGYTFGSGTRLTVV.